Listed here are 2 T cell receptor beta chains from one sample, sequenced in a study of identical twins' blood T cells. TCRdb reanalysed the 5' RACE reads using MiXCR and keeps one entry per CDR3 protein. The sample contains fewer than 450,000 distinct CDR3 sequences, roughly 28% of which appear only once. Sequenced: PBMCs. The receptors were gathered from a woman aged 18 to 49 in good health.

This clonotype has ten or more counts. The rearrangement uses TRBV3-1 and TRBJ1-1; 7 positions agree with TRBD1. The CDR3 sequence is 15 residues long. Germline trimming cut 2 bases from V and 0 bases from J; bases unmatched to any gene: 3. CDR1 and CDR2 from the germline V gene are LGHDT and YNNKEL (reference sequence). The CDR3 here is CASSQLTGMNTEAFF. The CDR3 DNA is TGTGCCAGCAGCCAATTGACAGGGATGAACACTGAAGCTTTCTTT.

This clonotype turned up a few times. This rearrangement joins TRBV12-3 or TRBV12-4 to TRBJ1-2; D gene uncertain. V was shortened by 0 bases and J by 9 bases, with 14 bases between the two germline ends. The CDR3 runs to 14 residues. CDR3 sequence reads: CASSLAPKGGSYTF. The CDR3 region has the DNA TGTGCCAGCAGTTTAGCGCCGAAGGGTGGTAGCTACACCTTC.